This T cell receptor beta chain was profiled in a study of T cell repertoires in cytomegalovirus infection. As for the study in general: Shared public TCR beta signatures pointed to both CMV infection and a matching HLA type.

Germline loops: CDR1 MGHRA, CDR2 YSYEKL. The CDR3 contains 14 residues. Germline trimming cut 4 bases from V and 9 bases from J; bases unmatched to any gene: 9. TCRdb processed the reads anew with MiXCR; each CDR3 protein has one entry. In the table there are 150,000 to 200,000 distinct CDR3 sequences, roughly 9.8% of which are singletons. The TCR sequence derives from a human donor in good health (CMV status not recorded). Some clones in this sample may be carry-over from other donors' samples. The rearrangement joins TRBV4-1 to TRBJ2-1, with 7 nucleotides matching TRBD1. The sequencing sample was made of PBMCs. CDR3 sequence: CASSRQTGMGEQFF. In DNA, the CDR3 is TGCGCCAGCAGCCGGCAGACAGGGATGGGTGAGCAGTTCTTC.